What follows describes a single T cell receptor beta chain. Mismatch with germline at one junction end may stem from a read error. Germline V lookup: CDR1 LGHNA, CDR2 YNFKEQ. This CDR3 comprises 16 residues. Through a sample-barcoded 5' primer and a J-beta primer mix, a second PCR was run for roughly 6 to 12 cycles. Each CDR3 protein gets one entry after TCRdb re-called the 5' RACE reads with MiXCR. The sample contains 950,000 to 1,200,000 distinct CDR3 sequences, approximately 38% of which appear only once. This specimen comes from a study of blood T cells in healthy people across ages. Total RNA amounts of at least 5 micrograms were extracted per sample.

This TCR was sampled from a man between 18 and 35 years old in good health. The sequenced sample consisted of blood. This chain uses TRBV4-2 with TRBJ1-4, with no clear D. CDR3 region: CASSQVSGTTSEKLFF. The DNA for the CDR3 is TGTGCCAGCAGCCAAGTTTCGGGTACAACTAGTGAAAAACTGTTTTTT.